This TCR beta chain was recovered during a study of blood T cells in healthy people across ages. Study in general: Template switching recovered approximately one barcoded beta molecule for every two T cells.

Germline V gene data show CDR1 as DFQATT and CDR2 as SNEGSKA (reference sequence). The CDR3 sequence is 14 residues long. V lost 0 bases and J 10 bases, leaving 17 bases between the germline ends. The donors, aged 6 to 90, were healthy Caucasians from Russia. With a J-beta primer mix and a sample-barcoded 5' primer, a second PCR ran roughly 6 to 12 cycles. MiXCR was run by TCRdb on the 5' RACE reads, yielding one entry per CDR3 protein. The data show about 800,000 distinct CDR3 sequences, roughly 25% seen once. These data also featured in a second study, about T cells of mothers and their children. That investigation notes: For cDNA synthesis, the complete extracted RNA was used (roughly 1.4 ug per 15 ul).

The J gene is TRBJ2-3, the V gene TRBV20-1, with D perhaps TRBD1 (6 bases). The sample comprised blood. The TCR was taken from a boy aged 5-17 years in good health. CDR3 in amino acids: CSARDIQGGTAQYF. DNA of the CDR3: TGCAGTGCTAGAGATATACAGGGTGGAACAGCGCAGTATTTT.